This TCR beta chain was captured by sequencing in a study of T-cell memory formation after mild COVID-19. This CDR3 is built from 16 residues. Looked up from germline, CDR1 is DFQATT and CDR2 is SNEGSKA (reference sequence). Losses at the gene ends were 1 base for V and 5 bases for J; bases not matched to a gene: 10. General study findings and limits: Chiefly within CM and EM were the contracting CD4+ clones; CD8+ ones were within EMRA.

This clonotype has just a few counts. Antigen: not known. MiXCR, applied by TCRdb to the 5' RACE reads, yields one record per CDR3 protein. The sample includes 300,000 to 400,000 distinct CDR3 sequences, 10% to 15% of them seen just once. The TCR sequence derives from a man aged 18 to 29 who had mild COVID-19 (a few samples of this study predate the infection). Cell type and time point are not known. The sequenced sample consisted of PBMCs or a T cell subset sorted from them (not recorded which). V usage is TRBV20-1 and J usage is TRBJ2-3; 9 bases are shared with TRBD2. CDR3 bases: TGCAGTGCTAGAGTTGGAGGTAGCGGGGGAGTAGATACGCAGTATTTT. Translated, it gives CSARVGGSGGVDTQYF.